Only a few counts were recorded for the clone carrying this T cell receptor beta chain. Its specificity is not known. Both 60 Vbeta primers and 13 Jbeta primers went into the PCR. Profiling relied on immunoSEQ multiplex PCR, and the TCRdb table lists in-frame clones only, not all of them. The sample holds some 140,000 clones, 60% to 85% seen once. The data stem from a study of cytomegalovirus exposure and HLA in healthy donors. The study's findings and limits: Sequencing depth across donors, presence/absence analyses assumed, was roughly uniform.

Germline V gene sequence: CDR1 SGDLS, CDR2 YYNGEE. This CDR3 is built from 14 residues. V was trimmed by 0 bases and J by 5 bases, leaving 11 bases between them. The donors comprised healthy bone marrow donors. Despite likely unrecorded immune exposures, the donors were nominally healthy at the time of sampling. The TCR originated in a man between 18 and 29 years old in good health and CMV-seronegative. Specimen: PBMCs. This chain joins TRBV9 and TRBJ1-1, with D uncertain. Here the CDR3 DNA reads TGTGCCAGCAGCGTAGGACTCGGAGGGACTGAAGCTTTCTTT. This encodes CASSVGLGGTEAFF.